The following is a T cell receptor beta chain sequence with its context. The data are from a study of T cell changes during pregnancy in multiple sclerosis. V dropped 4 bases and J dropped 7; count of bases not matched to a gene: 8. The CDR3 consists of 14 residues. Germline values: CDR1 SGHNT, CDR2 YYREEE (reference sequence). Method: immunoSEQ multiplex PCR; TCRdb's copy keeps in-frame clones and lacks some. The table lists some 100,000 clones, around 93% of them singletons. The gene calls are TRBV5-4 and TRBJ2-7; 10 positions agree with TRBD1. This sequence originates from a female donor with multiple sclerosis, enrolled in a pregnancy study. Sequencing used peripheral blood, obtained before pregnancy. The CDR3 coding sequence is TGTGCCAGCAGCCACCCGGGACAGGGGAAAGAGCAGTACTTC. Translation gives CASSHPGQGKEQYF.